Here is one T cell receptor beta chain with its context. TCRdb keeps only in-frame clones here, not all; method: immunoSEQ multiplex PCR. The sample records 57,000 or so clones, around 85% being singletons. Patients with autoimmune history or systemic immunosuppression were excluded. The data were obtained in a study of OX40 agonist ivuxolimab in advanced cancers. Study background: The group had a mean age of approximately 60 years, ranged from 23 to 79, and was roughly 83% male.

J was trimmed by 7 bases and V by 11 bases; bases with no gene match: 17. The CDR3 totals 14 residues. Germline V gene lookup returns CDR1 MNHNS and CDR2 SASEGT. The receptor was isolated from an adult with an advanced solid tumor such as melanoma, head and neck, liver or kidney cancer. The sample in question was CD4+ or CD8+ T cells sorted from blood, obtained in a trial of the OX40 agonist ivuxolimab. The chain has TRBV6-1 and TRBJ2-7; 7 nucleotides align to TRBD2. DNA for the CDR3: TGTGCCGCGGGCACCGGGACTACCGCTTTTGAGCAGTACTTC. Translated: CAAGTGTTAFEQYF.